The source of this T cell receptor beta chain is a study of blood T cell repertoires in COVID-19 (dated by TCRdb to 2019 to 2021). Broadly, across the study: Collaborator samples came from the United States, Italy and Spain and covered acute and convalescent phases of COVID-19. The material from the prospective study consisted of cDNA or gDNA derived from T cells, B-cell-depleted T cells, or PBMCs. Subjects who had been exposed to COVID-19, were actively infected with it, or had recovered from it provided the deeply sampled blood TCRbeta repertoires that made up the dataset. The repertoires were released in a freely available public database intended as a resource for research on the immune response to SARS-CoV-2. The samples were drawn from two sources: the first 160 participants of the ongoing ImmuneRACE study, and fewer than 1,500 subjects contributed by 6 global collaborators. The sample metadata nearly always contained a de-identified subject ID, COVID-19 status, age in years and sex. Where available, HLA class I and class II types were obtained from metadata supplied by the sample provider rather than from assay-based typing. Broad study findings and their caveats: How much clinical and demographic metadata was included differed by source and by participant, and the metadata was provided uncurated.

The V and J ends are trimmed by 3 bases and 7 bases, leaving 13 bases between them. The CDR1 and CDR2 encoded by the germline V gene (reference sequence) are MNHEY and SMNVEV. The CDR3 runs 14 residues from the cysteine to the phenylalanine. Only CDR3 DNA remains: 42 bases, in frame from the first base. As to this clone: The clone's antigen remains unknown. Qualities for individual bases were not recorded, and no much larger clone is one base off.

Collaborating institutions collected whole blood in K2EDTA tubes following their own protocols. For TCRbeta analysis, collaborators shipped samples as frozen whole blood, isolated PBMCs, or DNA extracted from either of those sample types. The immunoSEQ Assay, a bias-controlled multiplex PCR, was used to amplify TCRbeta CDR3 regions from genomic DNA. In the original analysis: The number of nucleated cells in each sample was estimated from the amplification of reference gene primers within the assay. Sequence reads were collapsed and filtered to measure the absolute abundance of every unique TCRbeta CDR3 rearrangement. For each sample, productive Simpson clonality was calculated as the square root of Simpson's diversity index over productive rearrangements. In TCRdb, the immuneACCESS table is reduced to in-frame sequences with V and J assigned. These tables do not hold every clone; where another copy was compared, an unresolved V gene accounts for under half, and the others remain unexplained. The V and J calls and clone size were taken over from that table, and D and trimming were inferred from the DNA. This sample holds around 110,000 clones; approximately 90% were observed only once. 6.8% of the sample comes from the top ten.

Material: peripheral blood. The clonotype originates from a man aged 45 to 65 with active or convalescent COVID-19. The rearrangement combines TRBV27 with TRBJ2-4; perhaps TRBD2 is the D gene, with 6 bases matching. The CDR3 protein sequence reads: CASSFGGRGNIQYF. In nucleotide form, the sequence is TGTGCCAGCAGTTTTGGGGGGAGAGGGAACATTCAGTACTTC.